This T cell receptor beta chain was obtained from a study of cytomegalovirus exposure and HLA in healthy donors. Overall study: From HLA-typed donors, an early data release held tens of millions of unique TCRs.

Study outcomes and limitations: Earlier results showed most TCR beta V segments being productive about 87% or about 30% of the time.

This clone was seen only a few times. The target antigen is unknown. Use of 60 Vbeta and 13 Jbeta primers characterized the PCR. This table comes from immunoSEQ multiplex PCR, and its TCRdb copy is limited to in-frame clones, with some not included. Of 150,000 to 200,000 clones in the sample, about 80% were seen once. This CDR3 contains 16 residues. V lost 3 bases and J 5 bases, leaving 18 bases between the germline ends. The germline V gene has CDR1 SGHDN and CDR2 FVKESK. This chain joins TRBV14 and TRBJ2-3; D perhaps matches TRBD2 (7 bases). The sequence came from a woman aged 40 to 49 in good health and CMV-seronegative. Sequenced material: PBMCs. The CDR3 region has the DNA TGTGCCAGCAGCCACCGGGGGGCGCCTGCAGGAGATACGCAGTATTTT. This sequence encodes CASSHRGAPAGDTQYF.